The present T cell receptor beta chain was sequenced within a study of beta chain features in type 1 diabetes. Study results and caveats: In every one of the four CD4+ subsets, TCRB CDR3s were moderately but significantly shorter in Type 1 diabetes patients.

This clone was seen a handful of times. The target antigen is unknown. CDR1 and CDR2 from the germline V gene are SGHTA and FQGNSA. The CDR3 consists of 17 residues. V was trimmed by 2 bases and J by 2 bases, leaving 18 bases between them. Expressed TCRB transcripts got sequenced, as all isolated RNA was reverse transcribed. TCRdb's copy holds only in-frame clones and misses some; the assay was immunoSEQ multiplex PCR. The sample holds about 340,000 clones; approximately 15% are singletons and the top ten take 0.015%. This receptor was obtained from a woman in her late teens or twenties with type 1 diabetes. The specimen sequenced was naive CD4+ T cells from blood. The chain combines TRBV7-2 with TRBJ1-1, with D perhaps TRBD1 (5 bases). CDR3 loop: CASSLKFPGFGNTEAFF. CDR3 bases: TGTGCCAGCAGCTTAAAATTTCCAGGGTTTGGAAACACTGAAGCTTTCTTT.